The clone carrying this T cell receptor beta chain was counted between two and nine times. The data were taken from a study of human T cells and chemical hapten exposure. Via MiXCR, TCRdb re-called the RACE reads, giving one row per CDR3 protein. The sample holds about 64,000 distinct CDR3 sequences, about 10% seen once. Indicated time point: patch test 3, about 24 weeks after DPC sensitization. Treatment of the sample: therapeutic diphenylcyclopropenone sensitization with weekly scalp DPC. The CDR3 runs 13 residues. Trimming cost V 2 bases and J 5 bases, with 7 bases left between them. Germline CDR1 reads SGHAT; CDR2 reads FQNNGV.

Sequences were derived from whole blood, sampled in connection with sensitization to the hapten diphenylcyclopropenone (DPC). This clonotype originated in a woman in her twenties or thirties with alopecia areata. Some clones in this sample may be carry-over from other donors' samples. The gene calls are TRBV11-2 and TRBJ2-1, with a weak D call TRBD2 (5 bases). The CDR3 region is CASSLQRNNEQFF. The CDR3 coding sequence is TGTGCCAGCAGCTTACAGCGGAACAATGAGCAGTTCTTC.